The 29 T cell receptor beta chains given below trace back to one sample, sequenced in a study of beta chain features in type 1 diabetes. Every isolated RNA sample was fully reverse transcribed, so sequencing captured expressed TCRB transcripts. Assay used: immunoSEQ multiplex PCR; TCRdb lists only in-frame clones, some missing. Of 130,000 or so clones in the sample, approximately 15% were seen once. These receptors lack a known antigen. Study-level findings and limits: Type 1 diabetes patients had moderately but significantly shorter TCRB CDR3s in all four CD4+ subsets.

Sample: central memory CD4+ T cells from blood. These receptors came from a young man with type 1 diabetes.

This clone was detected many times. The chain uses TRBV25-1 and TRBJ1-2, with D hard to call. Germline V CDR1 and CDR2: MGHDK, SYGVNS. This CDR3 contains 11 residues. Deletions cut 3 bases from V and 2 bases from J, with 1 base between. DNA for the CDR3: TGTGCCAGCAGTGACAACTATGGCTACACCTTC. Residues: CASSDNYGYTF.

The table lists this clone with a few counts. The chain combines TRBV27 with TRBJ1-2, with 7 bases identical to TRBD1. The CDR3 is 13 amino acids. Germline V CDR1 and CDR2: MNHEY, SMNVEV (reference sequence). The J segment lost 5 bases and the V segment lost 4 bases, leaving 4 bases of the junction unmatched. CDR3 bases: TGTGCCAGCAGTTATCAACAGGGGTATGGCTACACCTTC. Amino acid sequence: CASSYQQGYGYTF.

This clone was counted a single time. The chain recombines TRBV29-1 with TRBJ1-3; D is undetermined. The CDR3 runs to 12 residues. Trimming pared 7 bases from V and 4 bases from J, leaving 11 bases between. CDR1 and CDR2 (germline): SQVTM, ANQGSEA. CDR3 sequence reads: CSALELGNTIYF. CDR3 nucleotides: TGCAGCGCCCTGGAGCTCGGAAACACCATATATTTT.

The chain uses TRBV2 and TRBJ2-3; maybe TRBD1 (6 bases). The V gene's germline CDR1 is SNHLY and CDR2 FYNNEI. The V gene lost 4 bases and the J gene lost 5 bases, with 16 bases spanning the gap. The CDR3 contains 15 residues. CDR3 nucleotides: TGTGCCAGCAGTGTTCGACAGGCGCCATTAGATACGCAGTATTTT. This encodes CASSVRQAPLDTQYF.

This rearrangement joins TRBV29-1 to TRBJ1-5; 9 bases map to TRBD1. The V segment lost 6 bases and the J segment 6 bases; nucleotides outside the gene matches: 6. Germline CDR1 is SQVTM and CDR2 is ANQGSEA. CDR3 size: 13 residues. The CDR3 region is CSVETGGGQPQHF. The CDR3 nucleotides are TGCAGCGTAGAAACAGGGGGCGGTCAGCCCCAGCATTTT.

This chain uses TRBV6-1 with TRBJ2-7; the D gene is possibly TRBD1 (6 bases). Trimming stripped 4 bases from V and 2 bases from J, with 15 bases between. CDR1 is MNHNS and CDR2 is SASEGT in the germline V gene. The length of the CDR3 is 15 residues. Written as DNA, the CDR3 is TGTGCCAGCAGTGCGCTGCCGGGACAAGCCTACGAGCAGTACTTC. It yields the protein CASSALPGQAYEQYF.

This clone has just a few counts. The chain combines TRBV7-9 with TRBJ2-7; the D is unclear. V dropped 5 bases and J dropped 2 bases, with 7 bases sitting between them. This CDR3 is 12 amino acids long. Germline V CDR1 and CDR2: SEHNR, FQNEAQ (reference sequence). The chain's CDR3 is CASSPDTYEQYF. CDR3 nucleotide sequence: TGTGCCAGCAGCCCCGACACCTACGAGCAGTACTTC.

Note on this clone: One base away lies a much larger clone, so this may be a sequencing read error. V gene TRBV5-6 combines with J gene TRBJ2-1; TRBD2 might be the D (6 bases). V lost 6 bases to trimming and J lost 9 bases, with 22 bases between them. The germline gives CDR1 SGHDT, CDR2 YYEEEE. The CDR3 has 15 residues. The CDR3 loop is CASTGLASGSFEQFF. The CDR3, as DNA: TGTGCCAGCACCGGTCTAGCGTCCGGTTCCTTTGAGCAGTTCTTC.

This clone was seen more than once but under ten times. The CDR3 sequence is CASSLELASYNEQFF. The CDR3 coding sequence is TGCGCCAGCAGCTTGGAACTAGCCTCCTACAATGAGCAGTTCTTC. The J gene is TRBJ2-1, the V gene TRBV5-1; TRBD2 might be the D (6 bases). Trimming pared 0 bases from V and 0 bases from J, leaving 7 bases between. CDR3 length: 15 residues. Germline V gives CDR1 SGHRS, CDR2 YFSETQ.

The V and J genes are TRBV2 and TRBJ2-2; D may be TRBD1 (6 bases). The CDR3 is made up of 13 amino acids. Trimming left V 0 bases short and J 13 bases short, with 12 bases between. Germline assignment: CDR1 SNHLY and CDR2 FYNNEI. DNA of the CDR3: TGTGCCAGCAGTGAAGCGCTTCAGGGGAGGCTGTTTTTT. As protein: CASSEALQGRLFF.

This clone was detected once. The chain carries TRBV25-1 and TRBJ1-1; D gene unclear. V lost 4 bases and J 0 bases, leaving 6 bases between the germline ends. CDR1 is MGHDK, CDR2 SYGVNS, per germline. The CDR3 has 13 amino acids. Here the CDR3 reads CASSAQLNTEAFF. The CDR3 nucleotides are TGTGCCAGCAGTGCACAGCTGAACACTGAAGCTTTCTTT.

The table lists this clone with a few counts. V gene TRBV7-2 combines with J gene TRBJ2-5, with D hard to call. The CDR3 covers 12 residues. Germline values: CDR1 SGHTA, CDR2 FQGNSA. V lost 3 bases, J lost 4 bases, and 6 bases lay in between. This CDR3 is CASSFGAETQYF. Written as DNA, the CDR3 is TGTGCCAGCAGCTTTGGTGCAGAGACCCAGTACTTC.

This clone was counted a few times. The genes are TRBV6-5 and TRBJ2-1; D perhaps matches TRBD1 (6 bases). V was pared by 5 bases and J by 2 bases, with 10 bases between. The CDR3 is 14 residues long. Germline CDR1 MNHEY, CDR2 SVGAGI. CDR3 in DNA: TGTGCCAGCAGTCCACAGGGAGCCTACAATGAGCAGTTCTTC. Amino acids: CASSPQGAYNEQFF.

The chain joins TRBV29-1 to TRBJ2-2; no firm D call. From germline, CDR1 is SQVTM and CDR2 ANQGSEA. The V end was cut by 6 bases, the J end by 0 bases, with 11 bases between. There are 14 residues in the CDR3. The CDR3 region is CSVGPPANTGELFF. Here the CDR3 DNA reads TGCAGCGTCGGACCCCCCGCGAACACCGGGGAGCTGTTTTTT.

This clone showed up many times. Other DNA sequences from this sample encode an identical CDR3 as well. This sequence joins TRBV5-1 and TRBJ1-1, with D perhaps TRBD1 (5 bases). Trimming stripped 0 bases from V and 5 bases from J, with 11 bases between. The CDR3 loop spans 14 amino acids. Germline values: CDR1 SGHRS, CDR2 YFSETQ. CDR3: CASSLVGEITEAFF. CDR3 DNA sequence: TGCGCCAGCAGCTTGGTAGGGGAAATAACTGAAGCTTTCTTT.

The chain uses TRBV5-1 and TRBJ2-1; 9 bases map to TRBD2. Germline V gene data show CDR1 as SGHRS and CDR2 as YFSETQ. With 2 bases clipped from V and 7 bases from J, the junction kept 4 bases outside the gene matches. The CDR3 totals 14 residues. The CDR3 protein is CASSFSGGWNEQFF. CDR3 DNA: TGCGCCAGCAGCTTTAGCGGGGGTTGGAATGAGCAGTTCTTC.

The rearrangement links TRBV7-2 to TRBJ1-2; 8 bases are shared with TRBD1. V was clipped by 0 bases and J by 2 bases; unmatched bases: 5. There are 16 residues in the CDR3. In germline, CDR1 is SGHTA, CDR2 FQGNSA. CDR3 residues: CASSLAPGGMNYGYTF. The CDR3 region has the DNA TGTGCCAGCAGCTTAGCTCCAGGGGGCATGAACTATGGCTACACCTTC.

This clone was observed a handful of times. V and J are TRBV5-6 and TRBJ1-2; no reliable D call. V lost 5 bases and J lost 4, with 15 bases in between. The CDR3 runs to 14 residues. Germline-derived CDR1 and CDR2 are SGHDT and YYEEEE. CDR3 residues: CASSIGRNPYGYTF. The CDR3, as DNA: TGTGCCAGCAGTATCGGTAGAAATCCCTATGGCTACACCTTC.

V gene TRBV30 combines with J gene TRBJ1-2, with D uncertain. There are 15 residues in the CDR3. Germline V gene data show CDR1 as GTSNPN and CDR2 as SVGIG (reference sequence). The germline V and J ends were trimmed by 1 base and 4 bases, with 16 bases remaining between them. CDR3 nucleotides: TGTGCCTGGAGTGAAACCGGGCCCCGGAGCTATGGCTACACCTTC. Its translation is CAWSETGPRSYGYTF. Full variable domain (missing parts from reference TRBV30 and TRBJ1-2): SQTIHQWPATLVQPVGSPLSLECTVEGTSNPNLYWYRQAAGRGLQLLFYSVGIGQISSEVPQNLSASRPQDRQFILSSKKLLLSDSGFYLCAWSETGPRSYGYTFGSGTRLTVV.

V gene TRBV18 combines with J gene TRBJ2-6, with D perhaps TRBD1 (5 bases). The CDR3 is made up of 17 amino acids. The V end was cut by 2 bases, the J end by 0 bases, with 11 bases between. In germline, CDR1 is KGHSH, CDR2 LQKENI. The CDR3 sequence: CASSPRGLNSGANVLTF. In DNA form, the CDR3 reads TGTGCCAGCTCACCAAGGGGATTAAACTCTGGGGCCAACGTCCTGACTTTC.

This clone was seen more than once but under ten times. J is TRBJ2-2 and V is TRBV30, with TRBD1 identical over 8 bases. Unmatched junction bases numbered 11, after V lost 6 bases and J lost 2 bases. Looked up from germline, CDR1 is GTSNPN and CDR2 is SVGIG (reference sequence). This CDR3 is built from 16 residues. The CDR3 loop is CACWDRWMGNTGELFF. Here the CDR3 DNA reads TGTGCCTGTTGGGACAGGTGGATGGGAAACACCGGGGAGCTGTTTTTT.

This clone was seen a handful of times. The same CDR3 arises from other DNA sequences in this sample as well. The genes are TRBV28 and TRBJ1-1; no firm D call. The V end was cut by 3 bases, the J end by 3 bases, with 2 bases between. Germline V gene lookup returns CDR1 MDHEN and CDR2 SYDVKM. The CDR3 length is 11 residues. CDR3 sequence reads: CASSFYTEAFF. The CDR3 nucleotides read TGTGCCAGCAGTTTTTACACTGAAGCTTTCTTT.

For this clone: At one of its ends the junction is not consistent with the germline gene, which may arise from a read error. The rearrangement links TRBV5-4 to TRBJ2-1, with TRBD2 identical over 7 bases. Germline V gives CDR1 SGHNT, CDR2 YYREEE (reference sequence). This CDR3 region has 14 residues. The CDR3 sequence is CASSLGGEGNEQFF. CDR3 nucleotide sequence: TGCGCCAGCAGCTTGGGAGGGGAGGGAAATGAGCAGTTCTTC.

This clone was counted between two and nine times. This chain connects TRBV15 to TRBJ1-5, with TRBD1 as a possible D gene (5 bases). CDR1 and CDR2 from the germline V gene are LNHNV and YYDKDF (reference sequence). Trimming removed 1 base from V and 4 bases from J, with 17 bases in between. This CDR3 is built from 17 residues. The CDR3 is CATSRGWGTGLNQPQHF. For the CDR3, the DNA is TGTGCCACCAGCAGAGGATGGGGGACGGGCTTGAATCAGCCCCAGCATTTT.

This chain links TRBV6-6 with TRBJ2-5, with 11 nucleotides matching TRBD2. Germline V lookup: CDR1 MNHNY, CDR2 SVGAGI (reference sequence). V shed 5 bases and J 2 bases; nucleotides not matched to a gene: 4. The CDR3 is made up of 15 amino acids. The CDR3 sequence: CASSAGTSGQETQYF. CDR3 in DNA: TGTGCCAGCAGTGCCGGGACTAGCGGACAAGAGACCCAGTACTTC.

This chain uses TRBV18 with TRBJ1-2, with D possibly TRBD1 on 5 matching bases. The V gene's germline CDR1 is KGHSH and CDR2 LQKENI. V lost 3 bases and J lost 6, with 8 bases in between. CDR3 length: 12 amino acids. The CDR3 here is CASSPAGDGYTF. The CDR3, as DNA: TGTGCCAGCTCACCCGCGGGGGATGGCTACACCTTC.

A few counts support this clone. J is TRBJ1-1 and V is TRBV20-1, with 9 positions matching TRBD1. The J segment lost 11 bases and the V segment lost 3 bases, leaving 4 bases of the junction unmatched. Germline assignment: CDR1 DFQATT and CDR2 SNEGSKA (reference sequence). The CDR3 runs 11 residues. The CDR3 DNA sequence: TGCAGTGCTAGGCGACAGGGGGTCGCTTTCTTT. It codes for CSARRQGVAFF.

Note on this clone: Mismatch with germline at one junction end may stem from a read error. Here the CDR3 reads CATSYPPGELFF. The CDR3 bases are TGTGCCACCAGCTACCCCCCCGGGGAGCTGTTTTTT. The V call is TRBV7-2, the J call TRBJ2-2; D is undetermined. The germline V gene encodes CDR1 SGHTA and CDR2 FQGNSA. The CDR3 totals 12 residues.

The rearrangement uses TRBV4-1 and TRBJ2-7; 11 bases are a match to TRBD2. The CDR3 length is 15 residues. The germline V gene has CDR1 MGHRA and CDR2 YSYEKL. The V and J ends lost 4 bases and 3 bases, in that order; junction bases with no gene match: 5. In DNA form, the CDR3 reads TGCGCCAGCAGCCGCCTAGCGGGAGGTTTCTACGAGCAGTACTTC. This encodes CASSRLAGGFYEQYF.